The 4 T cell receptor beta chains listed next were all sequenced from one sample in a study of cytomegalovirus exposure and HLA in healthy donors. Use of 60 Vbeta and 13 Jbeta primers characterized the PCR. Data came from immunoSEQ multiplex PCR; TCRdb stores just in-frame clones and leaves some out. The table lists 150,000 to 200,000 clones, 70% to 85% of them singletons, with approximately 1.6% in the top ten. The sample consisted of PBMCs. The receptor source for this set is a woman aged 25 to 39 in good health and CMV-seronegative.

The gene calls are TRBV7-6 and TRBJ1-3, with TRBD1 matching 7 bases. Trimming removed 4 bases from V and 3 bases from J; junction bases left unmatched: 15. CDR3 length: 18 amino acids. CDR1 and CDR2 (germline): SGHVS, FNYEAQ. CDR3 loop: CASSSTQPGQVVGNTIYF. The CDR3 DNA reads as TGTGCCAGCAGCTCGACGCAACCAGGACAGGTGGTTGGAAACACCATATATTTT.

This clone was counted only a few times. V and J are TRBV9 and TRBJ2-3, with D unclear. The germline CDR1 and CDR2 sequences are SGDLS and YYNGEE. V shed 1 base and J shed 3 bases, with 9 bases lying between them. The CDR3 is made up of 14 amino acids. For the CDR3, the DNA is TGTGCCAGCAGCGTATCTAGTAGAACAGATACGCAGTATTTT. This translates into CASSVSSRTDTQYF.

The J gene is TRBJ1-1, the V gene TRBV28; D may be TRBD1 (6 bases). V gave up 4 bases and J gave up 1 base, with 7 bases separating them. Germline assignment: CDR1 MDHEN and CDR2 SYDVKM. The CDR3 totals 13 residues. CDR3 residues: CASSWTENTEAFF. CDR3 sequence (DNA): TGTGCCAGCAGTTGGACAGAGAACACTGAAGCTTTCTTT.

Only one count was recorded for this clone. The V gene is TRBV29-1, the J gene TRBJ1-3; D is undetermined. The germline gives CDR1 SQVTM, CDR2 ANQGSEA. V was trimmed by 1 base and J by 4 bases, leaving 11 bases between them. The CDR3 extends over 14 amino acids. In nucleotides, the CDR3 is TGCAGCGTTGAAGGGCCGGGCGGGGGAAACACCATATATTTT. It yields the protein CSVEGPGGGNTIYF.